This T cell receptor beta chain was identified in a study of shared clonotypes between healthy human individuals. General observations from the study: The study's rarefaction showed incomplete sorted-subset sequencing despite large depth.

Regarding this clone: Its antigen is as yet unknown.

The method was immunoSEQ multiplex PCR; TCRdb's version includes in-frame clones alone and lacks a portion of them. The table includes about 2.5 million clones, about nine tenths detected once. Looked up from germline, CDR1 is MNHEY and CDR2 is SVGAGI. V lost 6 bases and J 3 bases, leaving 15 bases between the germline ends. The CDR3 spans 14 residues. The origin of this receptor is a young man in good health. Some clones in this sample may be carry-over from other donors' samples. The V gene is TRBV6-5, the J gene TRBJ2-7; D is unresolved. What was sequenced was naive CD4+ T cells from PBMCs. The subset is: CD45RA+ positively selected. The CDR3 nucleotides are TGTGCCAGCAGCCGCCCGATATCGGGCTACGAGCAGTACTTC. This codes for CASSRPISGYEQYF.